This T cell receptor beta chain was found in a study of control samples from healthy donors and cancer patients. TCRdb's copy holds only in-frame clones and misses some; the assay was immunoSEQ multiplex PCR. The sample holds more than 75,000 clones, approximately 84% seen once. After removal of 7 bases from V and 9 bases from J, the junction contained 7 bases not matched to a gene. This CDR3 is built from 13 residues. J is TRBJ2-1 and V is TRBV12-3 or TRBV12-4; 9 bases are shared with TRBD1. The sample comprised PBMCs. This clonotype was obtained from a man aged 65-85 years with lung cancer. The CDR3 DNA is TGTGCCAGCACGGGACAGGGCGTGCTTGAGCAGTTCTTC. Residues: CASTGQGVLEQFF.